Shown below are 18 T cell receptor beta chains from a single sample sequenced in a study of T cell changes during pregnancy in multiple sclerosis. The repertoire was sequenced with immunoSEQ multiplex PCR; TCRdb's copy has only in-frame clones and lacks some. The sample carries 30,000 to 40,000 clones, 80% to 90% recorded once. The sample here was CD8+ T cells from peripheral blood mononuclear cells, taken in the third trimester of pregnancy. The receptors here all came from a female donor with multiple sclerosis, enrolled in a pregnancy study.

The genes are TRBV19 and TRBJ2-5; TRBD2 matches at 7 bases. Germline loops: CDR1 LNHDA, CDR2 SQIVND (reference sequence). CDR3 length equals 15 residues. J lost 3 bases, V lost 6 bases, and 10 bases had no gene match. The CDR3 bases are TGTGCCAGTAGAGGGCTTGTCCTAGCGGAAGAGACCCAGTACTTC. Translated: CASRGLVLAEETQYF.

This clone has only one observation. This sequence joins TRBV9 and TRBJ2-1, with D perhaps matching TRBD1 (6 bases). This CDR3 comprises 18 residues. Trimming pared 4 bases from V and 1 base from J, leaving 21 bases between. CDR1 and CDR2 (germline): SGDLS, YYNGEE. The CDR3 sequence: CASSPNRNRAPSYNEQFF. CDR3 sequence (DNA): TGTGCCAGCAGCCCTAATAGGAACAGGGCACCTTCCTACAATGAGCAGTTCTTC.

The rearrangement links TRBV9 to TRBJ2-1, with 9 positions matching TRBD2. The J segment lost 4 bases and the V segment lost 4 bases, leaving 6 bases of the junction unmatched. There are 15 residues in the CDR3. Per the germline V gene, CDR1 is SGDLS and CDR2 is YYNGEE. CDR3 nucleotide sequence: TGTGCCAGCAGCTCGAGCGGGGGGTTTTACAATGAGCAGTTCTTC. This sequence encodes CASSSSGGFYNEQFF.

CDR3 DNA sequence: TGTGCCAGCAGCGGGGGGAATAGGGAGACTGAAGCTTTCTTT. Its translation is CASSGGNRETEAFF. The genes are TRBV7-2 and TRBJ1-1, with D possibly TRBD1 on 5 matching bases. The V end lost 5 bases, the J end lost 5 bases, and 15 bases lay between the germline ends. Per germline, CDR1 SGHTA and CDR2 FQGNSA. The CDR3 runs 14 residues.

The V call is TRBV19, the J call TRBJ1-1, with TRBD1 matching over 7 bases. CDR3 length: 14 amino acids. Trimming took 2 bases from V and 7 from J; bases not matched to a gene: 7. Germline assignment: CDR1 LNHDA and CDR2 SQIVND (reference sequence). CDR3 nucleotide sequence: TGTGCCAGTAGTATATCGGCAGGGGGGATTGAAGCTTTCTTT. As protein: CASSISAGGIEAFF.

The genes are TRBV2 and TRBJ1-2, with 9 bases that match TRBD1. The trim removed 6 bases at V and 6 bases at J, leaving 17 bases unmatched. The CDR3 has 17 residues. Germline lookup yields CDR1 SNHLY and CDR2 FYNNEI. CDR3 region: CASSGPPSGTGRDGYTF. As DNA, the CDR3 is TGTGCCAGCAGCGGCCCACCGTCCGGGACAGGGAGGGATGGCTACACCTTC.

The rearrangement uses TRBV28 and TRBJ1-1; TRBD1 matches 7 bases. Trimming at V came to 7 bases and at J to 8 bases, leaving 10 bases not matched to a gene. This CDR3 spans 13 amino acids. Germline lookup yields CDR1 MDHEN and CDR2 SYDVKM. CDR3 bases: TGTGCCAGCACCCCCAGGGACAGCATAGAAGCTTTCTTT. Translating gives CASTPRDSIEAFF.

The chain combines TRBV9 with TRBJ2-1; 9 bases are a match to TRBD2. The CDR3 covers 14 residues. J gave up 7 bases and V 4 bases, and 6 bases lay outside the gene matches. Germline V gives CDR1 SGDLS, CDR2 YYNGEE. Written as DNA, the CDR3 is TGTGCCAGCAGCCCCGGGACTAGCACGAATGAGCAGTTCTTC. Translation: CASSPGTSTNEQFF. The full variable domain, rest sourced from reference TRBV9 and TRBJ2-1, is DSGVTQTPKHLITATGQRVTLRCSPRSGDLSVYWYQQSLDQGLQFLIQYYNGEERAKGNILERFSAQQFPDLHSELNLSSLELGDSALYFCASSPGTSTNEQFFGPGTRLTVL.

J is TRBJ2-7 and V is TRBV13; D perhaps matches TRBD2 (5 bases). CDR3 length: 13 amino acids. The germline V gene has CDR1 PRHDT and CDR2 FYEKMQ (reference sequence). Trimming took off 0 bases at V and 4 bases at J, with 7 bases between the two ends. CDR3: CASSLGADYEQYF. CDR3 sequence (DNA): TGTGCCAGCAGCTTAGGAGCGGATTACGAGCAGTACTTC.

The rearrangement uses TRBV23-1 and TRBJ1-5; 8 nucleotides agree with TRBD1. TRBV23-1 qualifies as an ORF whose function is uncertain. The CDR3 runs 15 residues. The V gene end was trimmed by 0 bases and the J gene end by 5 bases; junction bases not matched to a gene: 3. Here the CDR3 reads CASSQSAGGHQPQHF. CDR3 in DNA: TGCGCCAGCAGTCAATCTGCAGGGGGCCATCAGCCCCAGCATTTT.

The V gene is TRBV4-3, the J gene TRBJ2-5; D is ambiguous. Trimming shortened V by 0 bases and J by 4 bases, and 12 bases separated the two germline ends. The CDR3 loop spans 15 amino acids. Germline lookup yields CDR1 LGHNA and CDR2 YSLEER. The CDR3 region is CASSQDPGPRETQYF. In nucleotides, the CDR3 is TGCGCCAGCAGCCAAGATCCCGGTCCTCGAGAGACCCAGTACTTC.

Relative to its sample, this clone is large. The rearrangement joins TRBV6-4 to TRBJ2-2; 7 positions agree with TRBD1. The CDR3 consists of 14 residues. The trim removed 4 bases at V and 5 bases at J, leaving 4 bases unmatched. Per the germline V gene, CDR1 is MRHNA and CDR2 is SNTAGT. The CDR3 bases are TGTGCCAGCAGTGGGACAGGAGAAACCGGGGAGCTGTTTTTT. Protein product: CASSGTGETGELFF.

The chain combines TRBV11-2 with TRBJ2-7, with TRBD2 as a possible D gene (6 bases). This CDR3 is built from 15 residues. V was shortened by 1 base and J by 1 base, with 11 bases between the two germline ends. CDR1 and CDR2 from the germline V gene are SGHAT and FQNNGV. DNA for the CDR3: TGTGCCAGCAGCTTAGCCCGCGGGGCTTCCTACGAGCAGTACTTC. Translating it yields CASSLARGASYEQYF.

The rearrangement joins TRBV4-1 to TRBJ1-5; D is undetermined. The CDR3 covers 14 residues. V gave up 3 bases and J gave up 0 bases, with 6 bases separating them. From germline, CDR1 is MGHRA and CDR2 YSYEKL. The CDR3 DNA reads as TGCGCCAGCAGCCAGAGTTTTAGCAATCAGCCCCAGCATTTT. Its translation: CASSQSFSNQPQHF.

This clone was picked up one time. This sequence joins TRBV5-4 and TRBJ2-3; 8 nucleotides agree with TRBD1. Germline V lookup: CDR1 SGHNT, CDR2 YYREEE (reference sequence). The CDR3 loop spans 15 amino acids. The junction had 9 bases not matched to a gene; V was cut back by 4 bases and J by 5 bases. CDR3 DNA sequence: TGTGCCAGCAGCCGTTCCGGACAGGGAATAGATACGCAGTATTTT. This encodes CASSRSGQGIDTQYF.

The J gene is TRBJ1-5, the V gene TRBV7-2; D ambiguous. V dropped 1 base and J dropped 2 bases, with 6 bases sitting between them. This CDR3 is 14 amino acids long. From germline, CDR1 is SGHTA and CDR2 FQGNSA. The CDR3 protein is CASSLGQGNQPQHF. As DNA, the CDR3 is TGTGCCAGCAGCTTAGGCCAGGGCAATCAGCCCCAGCATTTT.

The rearrangement links TRBV6-5 to TRBJ2-5; 9 bases are a match to TRBD1. V lost 5 bases, J lost 7 bases, and 8 bases stayed unmatched. This CDR3 comprises 14 residues. CDR1 and CDR2 from the germline V gene are MNHEY and SVGAGI. CDR3 residues: CASSPTGGRMTQYF. CDR3 DNA: TGTGCCAGCAGTCCTACAGGGGGCAGGATGACCCAGTACTTC.

The chain employs TRBV6-5 and TRBJ2-1; 7 bases agree with TRBD2. Germline V CDR1 and CDR2: MNHEY, SVGAGI. V was clipped by 8 bases and J by 12 bases; unmatched bases: 13. There are 13 residues in the CDR3. CDR3 region: CASQRGGGGAQFF. The CDR3 DNA sequence: TGTGCCAGCCAAAGGGGCGGGGGAGGGGCGCAGTTCTTC.